This section outlines one T cell receptor (beta chain) sequence together with its context. The antigen this receptor binds is unknown. No much larger clone exists at a distance of one base, and base qualities are not known. High-throughput TCR beta sequencing profiled peripheral blood CD8+ and CD4+ T cells from healthy donors, Susac syndrome patients and multiple sclerosis patients. The Susac syndrome patients fulfilled recently defined diagnostic criteria for either definite or probable disease. CD8+ TEMRA cells were enriched by FACS, while bulk CD8+ and CD4+ T cells were purified by magnetic negative isolation. Blood was collected in EDTA tubes and processed within 24 hours, with PBMCs isolated through density gradient centrifugation. PBMCs intended for TCR sequencing were cryopreserved in liquid nitrogen and were subsequently thawed in a 37 degrees C water bath. The sorted or isolated CD4+, CD8+ and CD8+ TEMRA cells had a purity of 90% or higher.

The sample is drawn from a study of CD8 T cells in Susac syndrome (dated by TCRdb to between 2018 and 2020). In the study overall: Among the Susac syndrome patients who were sequenced, clinically active disease was present in more than 5 and clinical remission was observed in 8 or 9. At blood withdrawal, Susac syndrome patients were either therapy-naive, taking corticosteroids (in some cases with IVIg as well), or taking IVIg alone. Repertoire sequencing was used to test whether CD8+ T cell activation and differentiation in Susac syndrome was antigen driven.

RNA was extracted with the RNeasy kit and roughly 0.45 to 1 ug was reverse transcribed using random hexamers. TCR beta CDR3 regions were amplified with the immunoSEQ multiplex PCR assay covering 54 Vbeta and 13 Jbeta segments. PCR amplification bias was corrected by using a synthetic template baseline for primer optimization and computational correction. Processing in the source paper ran as follows. Reads were annotated to V, D and J genes according to IMGT and were analyzed with immunoSEQ Analyzer, with only productive sequences retained. To calculate clonality, Shannon entropy was normalized by log2 of the number of productive unique sequences and then subtracted from one. Public and private clones were assessed among the 100 most prevalent clones of each patient and control. Susac-specific clones were defined as absent from healthy and MS cohorts, around 970 published viral clones and other ImmuneACCESS disease sequences. The public reads were run again by TCRdb, first through fastp at Q25 and then through MiXCR, and only productive beta chains were kept. Rows with a matching CDR3 protein are joined into one entry that keeps the most common DNA and genes. TCRdb, not the authors, supplied the V and J calls. For this sample there are about 80,000 distinct CDR3 sequences; 85% to 95% appear just once. The top ten clonotypes cover roughly 0.56% of the sample.

Study-wide conclusions, independent of this receptor: The TCR sequencing and HLA analysis was acknowledged to have included a relatively small number of individuals. The CD4+ T cell repertoire of patients with Susac syndrome showed no detectable clonal expansion.

CDR1 and CDR2, looked up from the germline V gene, are MNHEY and SVGEGT. The CDR3 covers 15 residues, taking in both the cysteine and the phenylalanine. Here the CDR3 DNA is all that survives: 45 bases in frame from base 1. V drops 6 bases and J drops 1 base, leaving 13 bases in between. The origin of this receptor is a human donor with Susac syndrome. The chain uses TRBV6-2 or TRBV6-3 and TRBJ1-5; matching of 6 bases hints at TRBD1 as the D gene. Sequencing input: CD4+ T cells from PBMCs. The DNA sequence reads TGTGCCAGCAGGGCCGGGACACTCAGCAATCAGCCCCAGCATTTT. Its amino acids are CASRAGTLSNQPQHF.